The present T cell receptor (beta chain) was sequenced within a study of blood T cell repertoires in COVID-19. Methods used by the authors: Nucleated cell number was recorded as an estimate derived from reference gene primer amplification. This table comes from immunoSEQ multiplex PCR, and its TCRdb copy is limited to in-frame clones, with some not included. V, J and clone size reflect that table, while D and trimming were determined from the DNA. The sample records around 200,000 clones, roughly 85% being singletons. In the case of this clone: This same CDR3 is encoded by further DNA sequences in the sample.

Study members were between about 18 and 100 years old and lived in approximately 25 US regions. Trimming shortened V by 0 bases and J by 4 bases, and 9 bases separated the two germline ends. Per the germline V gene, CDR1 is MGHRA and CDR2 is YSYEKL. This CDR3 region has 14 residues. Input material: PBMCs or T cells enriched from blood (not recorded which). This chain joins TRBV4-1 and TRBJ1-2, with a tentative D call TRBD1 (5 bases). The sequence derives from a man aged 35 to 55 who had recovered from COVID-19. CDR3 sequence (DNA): TGCGCCAGCAGCCAAGATCGGGGGGGCTATGGCTACACCTTC. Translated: CASSQDRGGYGYTF.